This T cell receptor (beta chain) originates from a study of cytomegalovirus exposure and HLA in healthy donors. Points from the study as a whole: A later analysis linked about 17,000 TCR beta sequences to HLA alleles at 0.05 false discovery rate. Accurate predictions that matched the HLA-A and HLA-B alleles of most subjects were reportedly made from TCR beta sequences. In a later analysis, HLA-associated TCR beta chains were more clonally expanded than equally common others. It is likely that the observed cluster of highly shared sequence variants was a sequencing artifact.

In regard to this clone: Antigen specificity is unknown.

The CDR3 runs to 16 residues. Primers: 60 Vbeta forward and 13 Jbeta reverse. TCRdb keeps only in-frame clones here, not all; method: immunoSEQ multiplex PCR. The sample lists 65,000 to 80,000 clones, 65% to 85% occurring once. The chain links TRBV21-1 to TRBJ1-5; TRBD1 reflects the table's D call only, with no check against the DNA. TRBV21-1 is recorded as a pseudogene. This TCR derives from a woman between 35 and 50 years old in good health and CMV-seropositive. Sequenced material: PBMCs. CDR3 nucleotide sequence: TGTGCCAGCAGCAAAGAGTCAGGGGAGATCAATCAGCCCCAGCATTTT. Its translation: CASSKESGEINQPQHF.